This is a list of T cell receptor beta chains from one sample in a study of identical twins. TCRdb reanalysed the 5' RACE reads using MiXCR and keeps one entry per CDR3 protein. The sample records around 500,000 distinct CDR3 sequences, approximately 14% being singletons. The sample was also reused in another study, on yellow fever vaccine responses in identical twins.

Material for sequencing was CD4+ T cells sorted from blood. The origin of the receptors is a woman younger than 35 in good health. The CDR3 runs from the conserved cysteine through the conserved F or W. D genes are given only for firm matches. Clone size is stated in some rows and not others, as once, few, many or a class when expanded.

d_call	clone_size	j_call	v_call	cdr3_nt	cdr3_aa
-	many	TRBJ2-3	TRBV12-3/TRBV12-4	TGTGCCAGCACCACGGGCCACACAGATACGCAGTATTTT	CASTTGHTDTQYF
TRBD1	few	TRBJ1-1	TRBV11-2	TGTGCCAGCAGCTTCCAGGGGGCCAACACTGAAGCTTTCTTT	CASSFQGANTEAFF
-	-	TRBJ2-3	TRBV5-1	TGCGCCAGCAGCTTGGAGGCAGGGGCAGATACGCAGTATTTT	CASSLEAGADTQYF
-	-	TRBJ2-5	TRBV18	TGTGCCAGCTCACCCCAGCGCCAAGAGACCCAGTACTTC	CASSPQRQETQYF
TRBD2	-	TRBJ2-3	TRBV5-1	TGCGCCAGCAGCACGACAGGGGAACTAGCGGGGGGGAGCACAGATACGCAGTATTTT	CASSTTGELAGGSTDTQYF
TRBD2	few	TRBJ2-1	TRBV18	TGTGCCAGCTCACGACTAGCGGGCCTCGGTAATGAGCAGTTCTTC	CASSRLAGLGNEQFF
-	many	TRBJ2-3	TRBV29-1	TGCAGCGTTGATTCGACGGTCCGGGGAGATACGCAGTATTTT	CSVDSTVRGDTQYF
TRBD2	few	TRBJ2-5	TRBV6-1	TGTGCCAGCACCTCCAGGCTAGCGGGAACCTCGAGAGAGACCCAGTACTTC	CASTSRLAGTSRETQYF
TRBD2	-	TRBJ2-3	TRBV5-1	TGCGCCAGCAGCTTGGCCGTCTTAGCGGGGGGCCCAAGCACAGATACGCAGTATTTT	CASSLAVLAGGPSTDTQYF
-	-	TRBJ2-5	TRBV3-1	TGTGCCAGCAGCCAAGATAGGAGGAGGGAAGAGACCCAGTACTTC	CASSQDRRREETQYF
-	many	TRBJ2-5	TRBV5-1	TGCGCCAGCAGCTTTGGAGACAGTCGGTCCGAGACCCAGTACTTC	CASSFGDSRSETQYF
TRBD1	-	TRBJ1-1	TRBV12-3/TRBV12-4	TGTGCCAGCAGGGAAACAGGGGCGCCTGGCACTGAAGCTTTCTTT	CASRETGAPGTEAFF
-	few	TRBJ2-6	TRBV9	TGTGCCAGCAGCGACGTGGGAACTGGGGCCAACGTCCTGACTTTC	CASSDVGTGANVLTF
TRBD1	few	TRBJ2-5	TRBV12-3/TRBV12-4	TGTGCCAGCAGCCTAACAGGGGCAGAGACCCAGTACTTC	CASSLTGAETQYF
TRBD2	-	TRBJ2-1	TRBV13	TGTGCCAGCAGCGAGGGACTAGCGCCCTACAATGAGCAGTTCTTC	CASSEGLAPYNEQFF
-	many	TRBJ2-1	TRBV10-3	TGTGCCATCAGTGAGTCGGGGAATGAGCAGTTCTTC	CAISESGNEQFF
TRBD1	few	TRBJ2-7	TRBV18	TGTGCCAGCTCACCACCAGGACAGGGAAAGGCCTACGAGCAGTACTTC	CASSPPGQGKAYEQYF
-	few	TRBJ2-2	TRBV5-1	TGCGCCAGCAGCAGGGGGGCCGCGGGCACCGGGGAGCTGTTTTTT	CASSRGAAGTGELFF
-	once	TRBJ2-3	TRBV5-1	TGCGCCAGCAGCGCCGACGGGGGCCGCACAGATACGCAGTATTTT	CASSADGGRTDTQYF
-	-	TRBJ2-7	TRBV7-2	TGTGCCAGCAGCCCATCCCCCCAGGTGTACGAGCAGTACTTC	CASSPSPQVYEQYF
TRBD2	many	TRBJ2-3	TRBV29-1	TGCAGCGTTGTGGGGACTAGCGAGACCACAGATACGCAGTATTTT	CSVVGTSETTDTQYF
-	-	TRBJ2-7	TRBV9	TGTGCCAGCAGCGTAGAGCCAAAAAGCTCCTACGAGCAGTACTTC	CASSVEPKSSYEQYF
-	many	TRBJ2-5	TRBV5-1	TGCGCCAGCAGCTTGGGACAAGGGACCCAGTACTTC	CASSLGQGTQYF
-	many	TRBJ2-3	TRBV11-2	TGTGCCAGCAGCTTAGGAGTACTAGCCTCCACAGATACGCAGTATTTT	CASSLGVLASTDTQYF
TRBD1	many	TRBJ2-1	TRBV7-9	TGTGCCAGCAGCCTCGGGACAGGTGGGCAGTTCTTC	CASSLGTGGQFF
TRBD2	-	TRBJ2-7	TRBV3-1	TGTGCCAGCAGCCAAGGGACTAGCCACGAGCAGTACTTC	CASSQGTSHEQYF
TRBD2	-	TRBJ2-5	TRBV7-9	TGTGCCAGCAGCTCGGGACTAGGCGGGACCCAGTACTTC	CASSSGLGGTQYF
TRBD1	-	TRBJ2-1	TRBV28	TGTGCGTGCAGGGGGCAGTACAATGAGCAGTTCTTC	CACRGQYNEQFF
-	few	TRBJ2-4	TRBV29-1	TGCAGCGTTGGTGAGATAAACATTCAGTACTTC	CSVGEINIQYF
-	-	TRBJ2-7	TRBV19	TGTGCCAGTAGTATAGTAAACGGACCAGGACTGATCTACGAGCAGTACTTC	CASSIVNGPGLIYEQYF
-	many	TRBJ2-7	TRBV4-3	TGTGCCAGCAGCCAAGAGAGGAGAAGCTACGAGCAGTACTTC	CASSQERRSYEQYF
TRBD1	many	TRBJ2-1	TRBV5-1	TGCGCCAGCAGTATGGAGGGACAGGCCTACAATGAGCAGTTCTTC	CASSMEGQAYNEQFF
TRBD1	few	TRBJ1-2	TRBV5-1	TGCGCCAGCAGCCCACAACAGGGGGTGGGCTATGGCTACACCTTC	CASSPQQGVGYGYTF
-	few	TRBJ2-5	TRBV20-1	TGCAGTGCCCACTCCGGGGGGCTGGAGACCCAGTACTTC	CSAHSGGLETQYF
-	few	TRBJ2-1	TRBV5-1	TGCGCCAGCAGCTTGGGGCCAGAGCCATACAATGAGCAGTTCTTC	CASSLGPEPYNEQFF
-	few	TRBJ2-5	TRBV5-6	TGTGCCAGCAGCTTGGTCGCCAGACAAGAGACCCAGTACTTC	CASSLVARQETQYF
TRBD2	few	TRBJ2-5	TRBV30	TGTGCCTGGAGTGCAGGGAGGGGAGAGACCCAGTACTTC	CAWSAGRGETQYF
-	few	TRBJ2-3	TRBV5-1	TGCGCCAGCAGCCCGTACGGACTCACAGATACGCAGTATTTT	CASSPYGLTDTQYF
TRBD1	few	TRBJ1-2	TRBV28	TGTGCCAGCAGTTTAATCCAGGGACAGGGAAGAGGCTACACCTTC	CASSLIQGQGRGYTF
TRBD2	few	TRBJ2-1	TRBV6-2/TRBV6-3	TGTGCCAGCAGGAGACTAGCGGGGATGCTCAATGAGCAGTTCTTC	CASRRLAGMLNEQFF
-	few	TRBJ1-1	TRBV10-3	TGTGCCATCAGTGAGGCAGCGACAGGGAACACTGAAGCTTTCTTT	CAISEAATGNTEAFF
-	once	TRBJ2-1	TRBV2	TGTGCCAGCAGTGAGTCTACCTACAATGAGCAGTTCTTC	CASSESTYNEQFF
TRBD1	-	TRBJ1-6	TRBV3-1	TGTGCCAGCAGCGACAGGGTTGGAAATTCACCCCTCCACTTT	CASSDRVGNSPLHF
-	-	TRBJ2-5	TRBV20-1	TGCAGTGCTAGTGGTCAGATAGAGACCCAGTACTTC	CSASGQIETQYF
TRBD2	few	TRBJ2-3	TRBV10-3	TGTGCCATACGTAGCGGGGGCGCAGATACGCAGTATTTT	CAIRSGGADTQYF
-	-	TRBJ1-2	TRBV5-1	TGCGCCAGCAGCCAAGCGGACTATGGCTACACCTTC	CASSQADYGYTF
-	few	TRBJ1-5	TRBV6-1	TGTGCCAGCAGTAGGCAGGTCGATCAGCCCCAGCATTTT	CASSRQVDQPQHF